This record looks at one T cell receptor beta chain sequence and its context. A much larger clone lies one base from this, so it may be a read error. These data originate in a study of CD8 T cells in ankylosing spondylitis. Germline CDR1 reads SGHRS; CDR2 reads YFSETQ. The CDR3 contains 14 residues. Quantitative 5'-RACE with molecular barcodes was used to make the TCR beta libraries. From the 5' RACE reads, TCRdb called clonotypes with MiXCR, one entry per CDR3 protein. The profile covers approximately 200,000 distinct CDR3 sequences, with around 13% appearing a single time and 11% taken by the ten largest.

The V gene is TRBV5-1, the J gene TRBJ1-1; TRBD1 agrees at 8 bases. This sequence was found in a female donor with ankylosing spondylitis or in good health (not recorded which). The sequencing input was blood, either unsorted or a sorted T cell fraction (not recorded which). The CDR3: CANSFRGQFTEAFF. Here the CDR3 DNA reads TGCGCCAACAGCTTCAGGGGGCAGTTTACTGAAGCTTTCTTT.